This is a list of T cell receptor beta chains from one sample in a study of T cell repertoires in cytomegalovirus infection. Using its own MiXCR run on the reads, TCRdb lists one record per CDR3 protein. This repertoire shows roughly 500,000 distinct CDR3 sequences, 33% found once; its top ten account for 15% to 20%. No antigens are known for them. This specimen consisted of cultured PBMCs, obtained from culture after CMV antigen stimulation. The receptors were sampled from a human donor in good health (CMV status not recorded). Some clones in this sample may be carry-over from other donors' samples. Both conserved end residues are part of each CDR3. A D gene is named only where the DNA matches it firmly.

V,J,D,CDR3
TRBV24-1,TRBJ1-1,NA,CATRAPGTEAFF
TRBV7-2,TRBJ2-5,NA,CASSLEVYQETQYF
TRBV7-8,TRBJ2-1,TRBD2,CASSRPGLAGGGEQFF
TRBV9,TRBJ2-7,TRBD2,CASSVGGGVYEQYF
TRBV4-1,TRBJ2-1,NA,CASSQPTSYYNEQFF
TRBV6-1,TRBJ2-3,NA,CASSYTAGTDTQYF
TRBV7-2,TRBJ2-3,NA,CASSLDGAFADTQYF
TRBV6-1,TRBJ1-5,NA,CASRDGSLLGQPQHF
TRBV12-3/TRBV12-4,TRBJ2-1,TRBD1,CASTGTVSGGSYNEQFF
TRBV28,TRBJ1-1,NA,CASSFLAGKLNTEAFF
TRBV6-6,TRBJ1-5,NA,CASNHDPPVREHF
TRBV19,TRBJ2-1,TRBD2,CASSIARLAGGPTYFPQFF
TRBV28,TRBJ2-7,TRBD1,CASNNKGQWSYEQYF
TRBV7-2,TRBJ2-7,TRBD1,CASSQTGGGQYF
TRBV12-3/TRBV12-4,TRBJ2-1,NA,CASTRPPPGVHEQFF
TRBV7-2,TRBJ1-1,NA,CASSLGAGMNTEAFF
TRBV28,TRBJ2-7,NA,CASSLPYTSSEQYF
TRBV7-9,TRBJ1-5,NA,CASSIGAPQPQHF
TRBV7-9,TRBJ1-2,TRBD1,CASSSDRDRSYGYTF
TRBV4-3,TRBJ1-2,NA,CASSHVHGYYGYTF
TRBV7-3,TRBJ2-5,NA,CASSITGLGETQYF
TRBV11-2,TRBJ1-1,NA,CASSLARGPRGTEAFF
TRBV12-3/TRBV12-4,TRBJ1-6,NA,CASSFQPNNSPLHF
TRBV9,TRBJ2-1,NA,CASSVDPIAYNEQFF
TRBV19,TRBJ2-1,TRBD2,CASSIDRQGTSGRYNEQFF
TRBV3-1,TRBJ1-1,NA,CASSPWSGGTEALF
TRBV6-8,TRBJ2-5,NA,CASSYDGTVQETQYF
TRBV6-8,TRBJ2-1,NA,CASSYSPGNEQFF
TRBV19,TRBJ1-1,NA,CASSITRGDTEAFF
TRBV27,TRBJ2-1,NA,CASSHARHNEQFF
TRBV10-3,TRBJ1-1,NA,CAISGTDEAFF
TRBV12-3/TRBV12-4,TRBJ2-1,NA,CASSYGPSAYNEQFF
TRBV20-1,TRBJ2-5,NA,CSARDQGWQETQYF
TRBV20-1,TRBJ2-3,NA,CSASRQNTDTQYF
TRBV5-1,TRBJ1-1,TRBD1,CASSLARTGREAFF
TRBV7-2,TRBJ2-7,TRBD2,CASSSSSGQPYEQYF
TRBV7-8,TRBJ2-3,TRBD2,CASSLLAREGWIDTQYF
TRBV20-1,TRBJ2-7,NA,CSARLFGGAPYEQYF
TRBV24-1,TRBJ2-3,NA,CATKGSGFDTQYF
TRBV4-3,TRBJ2-5,TRBD2,CASSQDLFGGGTQETQYF
TRBV18,TRBJ1-2,NA,CASSPWDRRNYGYTF
TRBV6-5,TRBJ1-2,NA,CASSYQAGSWGMGNYGYTF
TRBV7-3,TRBJ2-3,NA,CASSLMVITDTQYF
TRBV6-2/TRBV6-3,TRBJ2-1,TRBD2,CASSYSPGLADNEQFF
TRBV18,TRBJ2-4,NA,CASSPPGGIQYF
TRBV20-1,TRBJ2-2,TRBD2,CSARPTSANTGELFF
TRBV12-3/TRBV12-4,TRBJ1-4,NA,CASSDRWSGEKLFF
TRBV3-1,TRBJ2-1,TRBD1,CASSQDIAGRQGVRNEQFF
TRBV4-1,TRBJ2-3,NA,CASSRRGSSTDTQYF
TRBV4-1,TRBJ2-1,TRBD2,CASSQVYLAGGDEQFF
TRBV12-3/TRBV12-4,TRBJ1-2,TRBD1,CASSSGGTNGYTF